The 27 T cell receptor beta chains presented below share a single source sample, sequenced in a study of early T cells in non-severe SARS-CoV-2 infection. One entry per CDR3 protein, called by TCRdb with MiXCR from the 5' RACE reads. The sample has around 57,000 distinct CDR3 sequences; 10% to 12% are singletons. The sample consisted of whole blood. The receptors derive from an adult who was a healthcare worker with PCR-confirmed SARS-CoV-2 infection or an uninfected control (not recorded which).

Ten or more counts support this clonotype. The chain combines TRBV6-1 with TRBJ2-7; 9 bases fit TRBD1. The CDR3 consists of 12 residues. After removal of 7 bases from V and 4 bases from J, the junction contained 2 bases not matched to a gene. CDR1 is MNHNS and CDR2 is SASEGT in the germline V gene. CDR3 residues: CASTGQGYEQYF. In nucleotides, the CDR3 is TGTGCCAGCACGGGACAGGGTTACGAGCAGTACTTC.

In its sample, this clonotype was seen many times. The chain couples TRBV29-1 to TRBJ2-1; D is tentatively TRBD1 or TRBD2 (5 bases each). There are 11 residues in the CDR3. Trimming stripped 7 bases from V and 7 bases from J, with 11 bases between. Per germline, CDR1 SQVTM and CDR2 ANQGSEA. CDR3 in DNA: TGCAGCGATGGGACCCCTAATGAGCAGTTCTTC. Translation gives CSDGTPNEQFF.

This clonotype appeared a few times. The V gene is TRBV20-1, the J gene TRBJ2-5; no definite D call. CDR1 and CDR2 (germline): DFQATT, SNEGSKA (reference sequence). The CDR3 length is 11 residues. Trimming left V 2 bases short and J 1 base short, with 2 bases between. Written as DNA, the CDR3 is TGCAGTGCTAGACTCCAAGAGACCCAGTACTTC. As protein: CSARLQETQYF.

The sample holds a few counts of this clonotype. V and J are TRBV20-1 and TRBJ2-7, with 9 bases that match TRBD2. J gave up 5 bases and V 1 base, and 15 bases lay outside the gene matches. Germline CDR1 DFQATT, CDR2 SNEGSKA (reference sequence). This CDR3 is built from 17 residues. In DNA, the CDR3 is TGCAGTGCTAGAGGCCGGGGTAGCGGGGGTTCTTTCGACGAGCAGTACTTC. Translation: CSARGRGSGGSFDEQYF.

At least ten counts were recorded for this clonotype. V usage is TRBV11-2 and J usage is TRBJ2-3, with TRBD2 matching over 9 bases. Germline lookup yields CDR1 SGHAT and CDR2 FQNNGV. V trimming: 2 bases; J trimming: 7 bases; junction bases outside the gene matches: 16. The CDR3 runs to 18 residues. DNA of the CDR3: TGTGCCAGCAGCTTATATCGCGCGGGACTAGCAGCCACGAATACGCAGTATTTT. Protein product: CASSLYRAGLAATNTQYF.

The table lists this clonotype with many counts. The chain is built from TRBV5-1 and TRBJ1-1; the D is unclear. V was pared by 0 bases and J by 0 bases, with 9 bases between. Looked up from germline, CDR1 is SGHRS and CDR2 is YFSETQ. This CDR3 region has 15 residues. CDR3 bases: TGCGCCAGCAGCTTGGTGCACAGCATGAACACTGAAGCTTTCTTT. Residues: CASSLVHSMNTEAFF.

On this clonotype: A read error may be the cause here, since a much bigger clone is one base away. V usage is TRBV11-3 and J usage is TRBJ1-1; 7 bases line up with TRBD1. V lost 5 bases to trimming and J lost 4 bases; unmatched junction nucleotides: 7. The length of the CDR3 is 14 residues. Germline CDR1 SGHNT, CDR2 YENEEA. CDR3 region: CASSRQGSITEAFF. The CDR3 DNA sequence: TGTGCCAGCAGCCGACAGGGCTCGATCACTGAAGCTTTCTTT.

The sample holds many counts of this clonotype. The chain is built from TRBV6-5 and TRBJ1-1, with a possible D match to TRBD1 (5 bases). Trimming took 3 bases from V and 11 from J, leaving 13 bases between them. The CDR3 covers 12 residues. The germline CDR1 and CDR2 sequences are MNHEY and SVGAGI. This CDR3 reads CASSYLEGRAFF. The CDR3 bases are TGTGCCAGCAGTTATTTGGAGGGGCGGGCTTTCTTT.

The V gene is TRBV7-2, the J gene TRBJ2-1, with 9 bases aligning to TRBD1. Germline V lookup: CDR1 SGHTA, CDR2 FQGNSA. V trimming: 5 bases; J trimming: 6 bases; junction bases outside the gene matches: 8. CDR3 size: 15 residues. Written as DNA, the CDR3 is TGTGCCAGCAGCAGTACTGGGACAGGGATCAATGAGCAGTTCTTC. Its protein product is CASSSTGTGINEQFF.

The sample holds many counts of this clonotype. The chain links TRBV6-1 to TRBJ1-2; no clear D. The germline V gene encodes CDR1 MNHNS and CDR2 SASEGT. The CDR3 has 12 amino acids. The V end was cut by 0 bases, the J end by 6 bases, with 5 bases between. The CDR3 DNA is TGTGCCAGCAGTGAAGCTCTCGATGGCTACACCTTC. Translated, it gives CASSEALDGYTF.

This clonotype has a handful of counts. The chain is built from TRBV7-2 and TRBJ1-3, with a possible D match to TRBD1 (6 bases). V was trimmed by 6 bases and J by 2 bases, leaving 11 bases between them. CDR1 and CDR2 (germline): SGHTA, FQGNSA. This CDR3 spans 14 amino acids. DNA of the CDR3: TGTGCCAGCAGGGCCAGGGGTACTGGAAACACCATATATTTT. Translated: CASRARGTGNTIYF.

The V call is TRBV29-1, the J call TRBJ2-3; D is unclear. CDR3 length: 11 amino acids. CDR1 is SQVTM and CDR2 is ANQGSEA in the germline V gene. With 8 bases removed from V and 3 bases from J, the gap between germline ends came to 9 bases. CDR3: CSPAGTDTQYF. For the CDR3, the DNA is TGCAGCCCTGCCGGTACAGATACGCAGTATTTT.

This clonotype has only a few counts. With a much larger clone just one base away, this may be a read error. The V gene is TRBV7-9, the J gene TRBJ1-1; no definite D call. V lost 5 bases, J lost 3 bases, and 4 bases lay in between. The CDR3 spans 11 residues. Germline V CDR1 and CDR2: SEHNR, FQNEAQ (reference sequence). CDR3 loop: CASSLHTEAFF. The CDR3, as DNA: TGTGCCAGCAGCCTGCACACTGAAGCTTTCTTT. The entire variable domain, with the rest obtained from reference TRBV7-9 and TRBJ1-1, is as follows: DTGVSQNPRHKITKRGQNVTFRCDPISEHNRLYWYRQTLGQGPEFLTYFQNEAQLEKSRLLSDRFSAERPKGSFSTLEIQRTEQGDSAMYLCASSLHTEAFFGQGTRLTVV.

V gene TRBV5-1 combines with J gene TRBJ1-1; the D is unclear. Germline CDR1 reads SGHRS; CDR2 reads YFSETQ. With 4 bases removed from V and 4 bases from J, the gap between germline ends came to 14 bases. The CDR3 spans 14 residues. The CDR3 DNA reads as TGCGCCAGCAGCCCCTCCGATGGAACCACTGAAGCTTTCTTT. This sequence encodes CASSPSDGTTEAFF.

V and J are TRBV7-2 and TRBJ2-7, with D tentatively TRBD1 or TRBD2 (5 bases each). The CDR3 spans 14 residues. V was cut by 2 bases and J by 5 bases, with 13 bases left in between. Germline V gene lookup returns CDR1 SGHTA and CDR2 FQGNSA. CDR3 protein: CASSLMGRGDEQYF. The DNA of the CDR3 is TGTGCCAGCAGCTTAATGGGAAGGGGAGACGAGCAGTACTTC.

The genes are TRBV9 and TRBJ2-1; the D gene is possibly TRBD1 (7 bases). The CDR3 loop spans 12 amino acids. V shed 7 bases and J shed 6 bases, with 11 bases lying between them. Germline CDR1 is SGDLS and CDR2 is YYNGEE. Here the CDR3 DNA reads TGTGCCAGCGACCAGGGGGGCAATGAGCAGTTCTTC. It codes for CASDQGGNEQFF.

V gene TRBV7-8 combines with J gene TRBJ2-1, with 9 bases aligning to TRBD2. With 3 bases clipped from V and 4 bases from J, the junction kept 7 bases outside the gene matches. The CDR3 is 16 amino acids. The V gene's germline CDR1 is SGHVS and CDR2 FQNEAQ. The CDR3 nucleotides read TGTGCCAGCAGCTTTGTTCGACTAGCGGATTACAATGAGCAGTTCTTC. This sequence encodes CASSFVRLADYNEQFF.

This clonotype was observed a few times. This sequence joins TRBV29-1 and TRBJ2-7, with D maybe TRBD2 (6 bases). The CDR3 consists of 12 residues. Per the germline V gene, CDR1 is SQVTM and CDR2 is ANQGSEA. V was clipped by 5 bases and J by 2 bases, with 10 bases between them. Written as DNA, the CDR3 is TGCAGCGTTTCGGAGGGAGCCTACGAGCAGTACTTC. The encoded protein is CSVSEGAYEQYF.

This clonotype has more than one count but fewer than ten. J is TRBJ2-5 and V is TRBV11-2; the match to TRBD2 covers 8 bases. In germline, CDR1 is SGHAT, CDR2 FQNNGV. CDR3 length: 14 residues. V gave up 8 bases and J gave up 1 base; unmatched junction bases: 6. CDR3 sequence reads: CASGSGGLQETQYF. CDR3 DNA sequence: TGTGCCAGCGGCAGCGGGGGCCTCCAAGAGACCCAGTACTTC.

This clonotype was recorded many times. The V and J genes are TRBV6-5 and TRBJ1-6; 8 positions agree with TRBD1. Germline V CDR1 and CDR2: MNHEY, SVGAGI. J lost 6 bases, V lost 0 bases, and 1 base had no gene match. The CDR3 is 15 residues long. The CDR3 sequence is CASSYSGQANSPLHF. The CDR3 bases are TGTGCCAGCAGTTACTCGGGACAGGCTAATTCACCCCTCCACTTT.

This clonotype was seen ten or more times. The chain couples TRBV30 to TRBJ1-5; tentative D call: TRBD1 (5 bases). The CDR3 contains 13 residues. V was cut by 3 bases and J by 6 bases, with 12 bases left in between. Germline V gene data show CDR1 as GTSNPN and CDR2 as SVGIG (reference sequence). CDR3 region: CAWSLQGSQPQHF. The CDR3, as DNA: TGTGCCTGGAGCCTCCAGGGAAGTCAGCCCCAGCATTTT.

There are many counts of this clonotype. The CDR3 DNA is TGTGCTAGTGGTCCACAGCGGGGGGCCTCCTACAATGAGCAGTTCTTC. It yields the protein CASGPQRGASYNEQFF. The J gene is TRBJ2-1, the V gene TRBV12-5, with 9 bases aligning to TRBD2. The V and J ends lost 5 bases and 0 bases, in that order; junction bases with no gene match: 5. The CDR3 sequence is 16 residues long. CDR1 LGHNT and CDR2 FRNRAP come from the germline V gene.

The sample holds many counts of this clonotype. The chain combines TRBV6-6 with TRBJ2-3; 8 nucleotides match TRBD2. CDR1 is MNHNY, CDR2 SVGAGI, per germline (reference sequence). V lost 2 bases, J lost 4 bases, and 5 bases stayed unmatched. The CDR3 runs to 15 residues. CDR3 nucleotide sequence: TGTGCCAGCAGTTACCCGACTAGCGCCGCAGATACGCAGTATTTT. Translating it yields CASSYPTSAADTQYF.

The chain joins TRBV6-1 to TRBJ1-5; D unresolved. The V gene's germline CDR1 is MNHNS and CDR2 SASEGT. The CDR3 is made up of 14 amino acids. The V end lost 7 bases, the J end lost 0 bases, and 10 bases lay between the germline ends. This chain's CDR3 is CASKASHSNQPQHF. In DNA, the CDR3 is TGTGCCAGCAAGGCCAGCCATAGCAATCAGCCCCAGCATTTT.

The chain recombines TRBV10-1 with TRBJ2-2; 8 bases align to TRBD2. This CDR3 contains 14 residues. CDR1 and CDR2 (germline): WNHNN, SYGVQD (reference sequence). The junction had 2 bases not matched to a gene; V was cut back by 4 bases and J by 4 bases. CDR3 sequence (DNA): TGCGCCAGCAGTGCAGCGGGAGCCACCGGGGAGCTGTTTTTT. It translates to CASSAAGATGELFF.

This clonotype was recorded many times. As DNA, the CDR3 is TGTGCCAGCAGTCCGACAGTGAACTATGGCTACACCTTC. Translated: CASSPTVNYGYTF. V gene TRBV12-3 or TRBV12-4 combines with J gene TRBJ1-2; tentatively, D is TRBD1 (5 bases). Trimming removed 5 bases at V and 2 bases at J, with 9 bases between. There are 13 residues in the CDR3.

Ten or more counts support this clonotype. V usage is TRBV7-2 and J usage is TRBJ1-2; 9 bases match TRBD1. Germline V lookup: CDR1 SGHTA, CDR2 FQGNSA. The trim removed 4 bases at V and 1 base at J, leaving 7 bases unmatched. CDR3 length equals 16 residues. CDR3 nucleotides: TGTGCCAGCAGCTCGAGGACAGGGGCCTTTAACTATGGCTACACCTTC. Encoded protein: CASSSRTGAFNYGYTF.